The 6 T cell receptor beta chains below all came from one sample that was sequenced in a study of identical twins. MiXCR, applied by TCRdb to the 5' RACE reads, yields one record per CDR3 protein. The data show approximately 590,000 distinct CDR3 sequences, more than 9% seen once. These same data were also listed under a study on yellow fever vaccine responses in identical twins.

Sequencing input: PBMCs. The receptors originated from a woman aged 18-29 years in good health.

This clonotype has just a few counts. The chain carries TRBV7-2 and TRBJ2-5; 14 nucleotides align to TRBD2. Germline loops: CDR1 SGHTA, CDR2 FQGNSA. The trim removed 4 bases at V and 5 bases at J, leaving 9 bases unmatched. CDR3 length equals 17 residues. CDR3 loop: CASSSPTGTSGSETQYF. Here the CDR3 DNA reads TGTGCCAGCAGCTCGCCAACCGGGACTAGCGGGAGTGAGACCCAGTACTTC.

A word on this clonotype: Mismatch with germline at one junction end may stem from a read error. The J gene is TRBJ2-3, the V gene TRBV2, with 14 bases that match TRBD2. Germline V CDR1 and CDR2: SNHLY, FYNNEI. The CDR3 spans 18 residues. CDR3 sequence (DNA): TGTACCAGCTGTATGACTAGCGGGGGGGCTCCCTACACAGATACGCAGTATTTT. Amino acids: CTSCMTSGGAPYTDTQYF.

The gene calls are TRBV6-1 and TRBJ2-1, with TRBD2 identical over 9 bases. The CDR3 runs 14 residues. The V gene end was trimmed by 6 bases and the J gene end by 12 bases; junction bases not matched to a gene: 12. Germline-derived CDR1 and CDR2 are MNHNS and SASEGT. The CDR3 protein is CASSNDLSGGRQFF. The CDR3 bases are TGTGCCAGCAGCAATGATCTTAGCGGGGGCCGGCAGTTCTTC.

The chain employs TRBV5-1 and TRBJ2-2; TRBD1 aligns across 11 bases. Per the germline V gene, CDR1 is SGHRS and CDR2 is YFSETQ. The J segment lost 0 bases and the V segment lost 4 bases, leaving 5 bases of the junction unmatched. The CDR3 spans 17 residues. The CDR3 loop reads CASSRGTGGTNTGELFF. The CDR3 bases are TGCGCCAGCAGCCGGGGGACAGGGGGTACGAACACCGGGGAGCTGTTTTTT.

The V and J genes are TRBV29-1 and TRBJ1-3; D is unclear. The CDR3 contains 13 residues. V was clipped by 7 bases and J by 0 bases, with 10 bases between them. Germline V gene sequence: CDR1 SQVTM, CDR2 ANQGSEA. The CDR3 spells CSASQTSGNTIYF. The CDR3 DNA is TGCAGCGCGAGTCAGACCTCTGGAAACACCATATATTTT.

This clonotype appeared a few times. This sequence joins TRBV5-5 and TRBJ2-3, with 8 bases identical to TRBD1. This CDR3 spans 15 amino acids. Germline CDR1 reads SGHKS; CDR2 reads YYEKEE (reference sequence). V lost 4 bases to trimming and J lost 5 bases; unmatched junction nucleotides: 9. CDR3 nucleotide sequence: TGTGCCAGCAGCCCCTCGGACAGGGTCGGAGATACGCAGTATTTT. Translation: CASSPSDRVGDTQYF.